This TCR beta chain comes out of a study of T cells expressing NK-cell markers. The CDR3 is 14 amino acids. In germline, CDR1 is SGHRS, CDR2 YFSETQ. Study findings and constraints: About 1.0-8% of CD8+ T cells in over 5 donors belonged to dominant NKG2C+ clonotypes.

As concerns this clonotype: Its antigen is unidentified.

One entry per CDR3 protein, without DNA, is what TCRdb gives after re-calling the 5' RACE reads. The sample's table shows some 440,000 distinct CDR3 sequences. The chain recombines TRBV5-1 with TRBJ2-5; as DNA is missing, the TRBD2 call by TCRdb cannot be tested. The sequenced sample was blood T cells: a sorted CD56 or NKG2C T cell subset, CD4+ or CD8+ T cells, or bulk PBMC T cells (not recorded which). The clonotype comes from a woman aged 45-59 years in good health. CDR3 loop: CASSYMSGSETQYF.